One sample yielded the 23 T cell receptor beta chains listed below, sequenced in a study of T cells in tuberculosis (dated by TCRdb to 2017 to 2018). Libraries were prepared through the immunoSEQ multiplex PCR assay. TCRdb carries this immuneACCESS record with in-frame sequences only. Its versions omit some clonotypes, under half of them owing to an unresolved V gene in the studies checked, with the rest unexplained. Here the sample has tens of thousands of clones; roughly 92% occur a single time. Roughly 2% of the sample goes to the ten largest clones. Material: PBMCs. These TCRs come from a donor between 10 and 35 years old with latent tuberculosis or without tuberculosis infection.

The chain recombines TRBV28 with TRBJ1-5; D is uncertain. Trimming took off 5 bases at V and 7 bases at J, with 12 bases between the two ends. The CDR3 has 13 amino acids. In germline, CDR1 is MDHEN, CDR2 SYDVKM. The CDR3 region has the DNA TGTGCCAGCAGTCCTACCGCGGGGCAGCCCCAGCATTTT. Its protein product is CASSPTAGQPQHF. The full variable domain, its missing parts supplied by reference TRBV28 and TRBJ1-5, is DVKVTQSSRYLVKRTGEKVFLECVQDMDHENMFWYRQDPGLGLRLIYFSYDVKMKEKGDIPEGYSVSREKKERFSLILESASTNQTSMYLCASSPTAGQPQHFGDGTRLSIL.

V is TRBV7-3 and J is TRBJ2-1; D uncertain. Germline V CDR1 and CDR2: SGHTA, FQGTGA. V was pared by 5 bases and J by 1 base, with 18 bases between. The CDR3 length is 17 residues. The CDR3 here is CASSPDSGGSSYNEQFF. The CDR3 DNA sequence: TGTGCCAGCAGCCCCGACTCGGGTGGGTCATCCTACAATGAGCAGTTCTTC.

This sequence joins TRBV19 and TRBJ1-2; 8 bases line up with TRBD1. Germline CDR1 LNHDA, CDR2 SQIVND (reference sequence). The length of the CDR3 is 13 residues. V lost 8 bases and J lost 7; bases outside the gene matches: 9. Written as DNA, the CDR3 is TGTGCCAGTGAATCCCAGGGGGCGCCTGGCTACACCTTC. Translation: CASESQGAPGYTF.

This sequence joins TRBV4-3 and TRBJ2-1; a possible D gene is TRBD1 (5 bases). The germline V gene encodes CDR1 LGHNA and CDR2 YSLEER. The CDR3 sequence is 16 residues long. Trimming left V 4 bases short and J 7 bases short, with 20 bases between. The CDR3 region is CASSPTRGLYGNEQFF. In DNA form, the CDR3 reads TGCGCCAGCAGCCCTACAAGGGGTCTATATGGAAATGAGCAGTTCTTC.

The rearrangement links TRBV7-2 to TRBJ2-5; D ambiguous. The germline V gene has CDR1 SGHTA and CDR2 FQGNSA. The CDR3 is 14 residues long. Trimming took off 4 bases at V and 7 bases at J, with 16 bases between the two ends. In DNA, the CDR3 is TGTGCCAGCAGCTCCAGTCGGATCTCGGGGACCCAGTACTTC. It is translated as CASSSSRISGTQYF.

The chain recombines TRBV25-1 with TRBJ1-1; D gene uncertain. The CDR3 totals 13 residues. The germline V gene has CDR1 MGHDK and CDR2 SYGVNS. Trimming shortened V by 6 bases and J by 5 bases, and 13 bases separated the two germline ends. The CDR3 DNA reads TGTGCCAGCAGATGGGCTTCCGAAACTGAAGCTTTCTTT. This encodes CASRWASETEAFF.

V usage is TRBV19 and J usage is TRBJ2-7; 10 bases are shared with TRBD2. CDR1 is LNHDA and CDR2 is SQIVND in the germline V gene (reference sequence). V was pared by 5 bases and J by 0 bases, with 4 bases of the junction left unmatched. This CDR3 contains 15 residues. The CDR3 coding sequence is TGTGCCAGTAGTTGGACTAGCGGAGCCTCCTACGAGCAGTACTTC. It is translated as CASSWTSGASYEQYF.

This chain uses TRBV5-1 with TRBJ1-1; 8 nucleotides line up with TRBD1. CDR3 length equals 15 residues. CDR1 and CDR2 (germline): SGHRS, YFSETQ. After removal of 0 bases from V and 5 bases from J, the junction contained 6 bases not matched to a gene. The CDR3 protein is CASSLETGVYTEAFF. The CDR3 DNA reads as TGCGCCAGCAGCTTGGAGACAGGGGTCTATACTGAAGCTTTCTTT.

This chain links TRBV18 with TRBJ2-1; the D gene is possibly TRBD2 (5 bases). There are 16 residues in the CDR3. The V gene's germline CDR1 is KGHSH and CDR2 LQKENI. The germline V and J ends were trimmed by 2 bases and 6 bases, with 17 bases remaining between them. The CDR3 loop is CASSPNWSKRGNEQFF. In DNA, the CDR3 is TGTGCCAGCTCACCAAATTGGTCCAAACGGGGCAATGAGCAGTTCTTC.

This chain uses TRBV6-5 with TRBJ1-1; D perhaps matches TRBD1 (6 bases). With 4 bases removed from V and 3 bases from J, the gap between germline ends came to 15 bases. CDR1 and CDR2 (germline): MNHEY, SVGAGI. The CDR3 contains 15 residues. DNA of the CDR3: TGTGCCAGCAGTTCATGGACAGAGGCTTACACTGAAGCTTTCTTT. Translation gives CASSSWTEAYTEAFF.

The chain carries TRBV2 and TRBJ2-3, with D possibly being TRBD1 (6 bases). V was cut by 1 base and J by 0 bases, with 17 bases left in between. This CDR3 has 18 residues. Per the germline V gene, CDR1 is SNHLY and CDR2 is FYNNEI. The DNA for the CDR3 is TGTGCCAGCAGTGAAGTGAGGGGGTTTATTCCTAGCACAGATACGCAGTATTTT. Translated: CASSEVRGFIPSTDTQYF.

The rearrangement joins TRBV10-3 to TRBJ2-7; 9 bases map to TRBD2. The CDR3 is 15 amino acids. Germline lookup yields CDR1 ENHRY and CDR2 SYGVKD. With V trimmed by 10 bases and J by 0 bases, 10 bases remained unmatched. The CDR3 bases are TGTGCCACCGGGACTAGCCCCCTGAGCTCCTACGAGCAGTACTTC. Translating gives CATGTSPLSSYEQYF.

The chain couples TRBV27 to TRBJ2-3; 9 bases map to TRBD2. Looked up from germline, CDR1 is MNHEY and CDR2 is SMNVEV (reference sequence). This CDR3 is built from 16 residues. Trimming took 4 bases from V and 0 from J; bases not matched to a gene: 5. In nucleotides, the CDR3 is TGTGCCAGCAGTTCAAGCGGGAGGCCTAGCACAGATACGCAGTATTTT. Protein sequence: CASSSSGRPSTDTQYF.

The CDR3 sequence is CSVSESAGLDGYTF. CDR3 bases: TGCAGCGTCTCTGAGTCGGCGGGGCTCGATGGCTACACCTTC. This chain joins TRBV29-1 and TRBJ1-2; the D gene is possibly TRBD1 (5 bases). V shed 6 bases and J shed 6 bases, with 20 bases lying between them. Germline CDR1 reads SQVTM; CDR2 reads ANQGSEA. The CDR3 sequence is 14 residues long.

This chain uses TRBV7-9 with TRBJ2-5, with a possible D match to TRBD2 (5 bases). Germline lookup yields CDR1 SEHNR and CDR2 FQNEAQ (reference sequence). This CDR3 has 15 amino acids. The ends were cut back, 5 bases at V and 5 bases at J, with 18 bases in the middle. The DNA of the CDR3 is TGTGCCAGCAGCCCAACCCTTGGGGAGCGGGAGACCCAGTACTTC. Its translation: CASSPTLGERETQYF.

V and J are TRBV4-1 and TRBJ2-7, with 8 bases identical to TRBD1. Trimming cost V 2 bases and J 7 bases; bases outside gene matches: 7. The germline CDR1 and CDR2 sequences are MGHRA and YSYEKL. The CDR3 is 14 residues long. The CDR3 coding sequence is TGCGCCAGCAGCCAACCGGGACAGGTTTATGAGCAGTACTTC. It specifies CASSQPGQVYEQYF.

The chain joins TRBV15 to TRBJ1-2; D perhaps matches TRBD1 (6 bases). Per the germline V gene, CDR1 is LNHNV and CDR2 is YYDKDF (reference sequence). V lost 1 base and J lost 7, with 7 bases in between. This CDR3 contains 12 residues. The CDR3 DNA sequence: TGTGCCACCAGCAGAGCGACAGGTGGCTACACCTTC. This encodes CATSRATGGYTF.

The chain combines TRBV7-9 with TRBJ2-7, with D maybe TRBD2 (6 bases). Trimming removed 4 bases at V and 2 bases at J, with 9 bases between. CDR3 length: 13 amino acids. CDR1 SEHNR and CDR2 FQNEAQ come from the germline V gene (reference sequence). The CDR3 nucleotides read TGTGCCAGCAGCTGGGACTCGACCTACGAGCAGTACTTC. This gives the protein CASSWDSTYEQYF.

The chain has TRBV10-3 and TRBJ2-7; the D is unclear. The CDR3 is 14 amino acids. V lost 3 bases and J 1 base, leaving 10 bases between the germline ends. Germline V lookup: CDR1 ENHRY, CDR2 SYGVKD. The DNA for the CDR3 is TGTGCCATCAGTGACACTTATTATTCCTACGAGCAGTACTTC. Translation: CAISDTYYSYEQYF.

This clone was counted once. The V and J genes are TRBV6-5 and TRBJ1-5; D gene unclear. Per the germline V gene, CDR1 is MNHEY and CDR2 is SVGAGI. The V end lost 7 bases, the J end lost 4 bases, and 14 bases lay between the germline ends. The CDR3 length is 14 residues. In DNA form, the CDR3 reads TGTGCCAGCAAGCTTCGACGGAGTAATCAGCCCCAGCATTTT. Translated, it gives CASKLRRSNQPQHF.

The chain employs TRBV5-1 and TRBJ1-1; 7 positions agree with TRBD1. The CDR3 totals 13 residues. Germline assignment: CDR1 SGHRS and CDR2 YFSETQ. V lost 4 bases, J lost 4 bases, and 4 bases stayed unmatched. CDR3 bases: TGCGCCAGCAGCGTGTCAGGGGGCACTGAAGCTTTCTTT. This gives the protein CASSVSGGTEAFF.

The V call is TRBV6-5, the J call TRBJ1-1, with D possibly being TRBD1 (5 bases). Germline assignment: CDR1 MNHEY and CDR2 SVGAGI. The CDR3 contains 13 residues. Trimming removed 0 bases from V and 6 bases from J, with 8 bases in between. The CDR3 coding sequence is TGTGCCAGCAGTTACTCCGACAGTTCTGAAGCTTTCTTT. Its translation: CASSYSDSSEAFF.

This chain links TRBV6-5 with TRBJ2-7; 11 nucleotides align to TRBD2. The CDR3 length is 15 residues. Per the germline V gene, CDR1 is MNHEY and CDR2 is SVGAGI. Trimming removed 6 bases from V and 2 bases from J; junction bases left unmatched: 6. The DNA for the CDR3 is TGTGCCAGCAGATCTAGCGGGGGGCCGACCTACGAGCAGTACTTC. It yields the protein CASRSSGGPTYEQYF.